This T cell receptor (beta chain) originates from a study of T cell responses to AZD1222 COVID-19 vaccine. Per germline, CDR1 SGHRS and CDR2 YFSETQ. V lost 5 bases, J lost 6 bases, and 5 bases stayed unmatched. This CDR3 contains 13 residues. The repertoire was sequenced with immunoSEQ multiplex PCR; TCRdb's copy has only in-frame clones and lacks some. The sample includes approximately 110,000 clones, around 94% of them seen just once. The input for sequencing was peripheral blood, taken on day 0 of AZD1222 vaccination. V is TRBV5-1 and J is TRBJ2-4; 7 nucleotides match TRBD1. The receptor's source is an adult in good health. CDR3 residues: CASSPGQLNIQYF. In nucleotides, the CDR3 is TGCGCCAGCAGTCCGGGACAGTTAAACATTCAGTACTTC.